This TCR beta chain was sequenced for a study of graft-versus-host responses after intestinal transplantation. The study's findings and limits: Elevated graft-versus-host to host-versus-graft clonal ratios in allografts were recorded for patients with graft-donor T cell macrochimerism.

About this clone itself: Its antigen is not known. The sample holds other DNA sequences that translate to the same CDR3.

Measured with immunoSEQ multiplex PCR; TCRdb has only the in-frame clones, and not every one. This sample has approximately 110,000 clones, with 90% to 95% found just once. The CDR3 totals 13 residues. Losses at the gene ends were 5 bases for V and 2 bases for J; bases not matched to a gene: 2. CDR1 and CDR2 (germline): MNHNS, SASEGT. Sequencing used unstimulated CD4+ T cells sorted from spleen or lymph node cells, obtained before transplant. The rearrangement links TRBV6-1 to TRBJ2-7, with 8 bases that match TRBD1. The origin of this receptor is a human donor who was the organ donor for an intestinal transplant. This CDR3 is CASSRDRTYEQYF. The CDR3 DNA is TGTGCCAGCAGTAGGGACAGGACCTACGAGCAGTACTTC.